The entry below describes one T cell receptor beta chain. Its specificity is unknown. The data originate from a study of cytomegalovirus exposure and HLA in healthy donors. For the study at large: A later analysis reported the same platform for the roughly 120 validation repertoires and the approximately 640 first-cohort repertoires.

Separate from the roughly 730-subject first cohort, the 120-subject validation cohort was the one that the donors belonged to. CDR1 is MGHRA, CDR2 YSYEKL, per germline. The CDR3 has 17 residues. Trimming pared 1 base from V and 2 bases from J, leaving 14 bases between. Study-wide results and limits: In vitro testing confirmed a few CMV-associated chains as specific for CMV antigens. The study listed approximately 170 cytomegalovirus-associated TCR beta chains.

The protocol was immunoSEQ multiplex PCR, while the TCRdb copy is restricted to in-frame clones and leaves out a portion. Among 150,000 to 200,000 clones listed, approximately 87% were seen once. The chain couples TRBV4-1 to TRBJ2-2, with D tentatively TRBD1 (6 bases). The sample was PBMCs. The sequence was collected from a woman aged 30 to 39 in good health and CMV-seronegative. CDR3 in amino acids: CASSQAPGTSNTGELFF. CDR3 DNA: TGCGCCAGCAGCCAAGCCCCAGGGACATCAAACACCGGGGAGCTGTTTTTT.